The 5 T cell receptor beta chains in this list originate from one sample, sequenced in a study of cytomegalovirus exposure and HLA in healthy donors. Use of 60 Vbeta and 13 Jbeta primers characterized the PCR. Clones were read by immunoSEQ multiplex PCR, and TCRdb kept only the in-frame ones, dropping some. The repertoire holds 150,000 or so clones, with 75% to 85% as singletons. Source material: PBMCs. These TCRs come from a woman aged 35 to 49 in good health and CMV-seropositive.

The rearrangement joins TRBV7-9 to TRBJ1-4, with 9 bases identical to TRBD1. CDR1 and CDR2 (germline): SEHNR, FQNEAQ (reference sequence). The V segment lost 5 bases and the J segment 7 bases; nucleotides outside the gene matches: 5. This CDR3 spans 14 amino acids. CDR3 sequence reads: CASSRTGEGEKLFF. The CDR3 region has the DNA TGTGCCAGCAGCCGGACAGGGGAGGGTGAAAAACTGTTTTTT.

The chain uses TRBV4-2 and TRBJ1-1; the match to TRBD1 covers 10 bases. Germline CDR1 LGHNA, CDR2 YNFKEQ. After removal of 3 bases from V and 1 base from J, the junction contained 2 bases not matched to a gene. The length of the CDR3 is 15 residues. CDR3 bases: TGTGCCAGCAGCCAGGGGACAGGGGCGAACACTGAAGCTTTCTTT. This codes for CASSQGTGANTEAFF.

The V gene is TRBV7-9, the J gene TRBJ1-2; D possibly corresponds to TRBD1 (5 bases). The V and J ends lost 5 bases and 8 bases respectively, with 15 bases between them. The CDR3 sequence is 13 residues long. In germline, CDR1 is SEHNR, CDR2 FQNEAQ (reference sequence). CDR3 DNA: TGTGCCAGCAGCATATGGGGGGAGGTGGGCTACACCTTC. This sequence encodes CASSIWGEVGYTF.

By its share, this clone is medium-sized (0.01 to 0.1%). The genes are TRBV30 and TRBJ2-5; D is perhaps TRBD2 (6 bases). Trimming cost V 2 bases and J 1 base, with 20 bases left between them. The CDR3 runs to 17 residues. From germline, CDR1 is GTSNPN and CDR2 SVGIG (reference sequence). CDR3 DNA: TGTGCCTGGAGTCCGACTAGATTCGGGAGAGGCCAAGAGACCCAGTACTTC. Protein: CAWSPTRFGRGQETQYF.

The J gene is TRBJ2-3, the V gene TRBV29-1; possibly TRBD2 for D (6 bases). Trimming stripped 0 bases from V and 5 bases from J, with 18 bases between. Looked up from germline, CDR1 is SQVTM and CDR2 is ANQGSEA. The CDR3 runs 16 residues. DNA of the CDR3: TGCAGCGTTGAAGATCCCGGCAGTGCTAGCGAAGATACGCAGTATTTT. Protein product: CSVEDPGSASEDTQYF.